A selection of T cell receptor beta chains follows, all from one sample in a study of blood T cells in healthy people across ages. TCRdb reprocessed the 5' RACE reads with MiXCR, giving one entry per CDR3 protein. The table lists roughly 930,000 distinct CDR3 sequences, roughly 48% of them singletons. The sample comprised blood. These receptors were obtained from a man aged 25 to 40 in good health. Each CDR3 is given with its conserved first and last residue. A D gene is named only where the DNA matches it firmly. Clone size is shown for a subset of rows, as once, few, many or a class of expanded clone.

>few|TRBV12-3/TRBV12-4|TRBJ2-3|TRBD2
CASTRGLAATTDTQYF
TGTGCCAGCACCCGTGGACTAGCGGCGACCACAGATACGCAGTATTTT
>few|TRBV7-2|TRBJ1-2|.
CASSLEGLGYGYTF
TGTGCCAGCAGCCTGGAGGGCCTGGGCTATGGCTACACCTTC
>.|TRBV27|TRBJ1-6|TRBD1
CASSSPGQANSPLHF
TGTGCCAGCAGTTCACCGGGACAGGCTAATTCACCCCTCCACTTT
>.|TRBV3-1|TRBJ2-7|.
CASSPVHSYEQYF
TGTGCCAGCAGCCCTGTTCACAGCTACGAGCAGTACTTC
>.|TRBV4-2|TRBJ2-2|TRBD2
CASSRVIGLAGGVNTGELFF
TGTGCCAGCAGCCGGGTCATAGGACTAGCGGGGGGCGTGAACACCGGGGAGCTGTTTTTT
>.|TRBV19|TRBJ2-7|TRBD1
CASQQGATYEQYF
TGTGCCAGTCAACAGGGGGCCACATACGAGCAGTACTTC
>.|TRBV4-1|TRBJ2-1|.
CASSQVGSERFF
TGCGCCAGCAGCCAAGTTGGTTCGGAGCGGTTCTTC
>few|TRBV20-1|TRBJ2-5|TRBD2
CSARPITGTSGTQETQYF
TGCAGTGCTAGACCGATTACCGGGACTAGCGGGACCCAAGAGACCCAGTACTTC
>.|TRBV24-1|TRBJ1-5|.
CATSLTGNQPQHF
TGTGCCACCTCACTCACAGGAAATCAGCCCCAGCATTTT
>.|TRBV4-3|TRBJ2-3|TRBD1
CASSSDRVKEGTQYF
TGCGCCAGCAGCTCGGACAGGGTCAAAGAGGGGACGCAGTATTTT
>.|TRBV7-9|TRBJ1-2|.
CASSVRNGYGYTF
TGTGCCAGCAGCGTAAGAAATGGGTATGGCTACACCTTC
>.|TRBV29-1|TRBJ2-1|TRBD2
CSVESGTSGRANSHDEQFF
TGCAGCGTTGAATCCGGGACTAGCGGGAGGGCCAATAGTCATGATGAGCAGTTCTTC
>.|TRBV7-2|TRBJ2-5|.
CASSLVGVGTAETQYF
TGTGCCAGCAGCTTAGTAGGGGTCGGGACCGCGGAGACCCAGTACTTC
>.|TRBV6-1|TRBJ1-4|TRBD1
CASNQGATREKLFF
TGTGCCAGCAACCAGGGGGCGACGAGGGAAAAACTGTTTTTT
>.|TRBV5-5|TRBJ2-1|.
CASSPGRSSYNEQFF
TGTGCCAGCAGCCCTGGCAGAAGCTCCTACAATGAGCAGTTCTTC
>.|TRBV20-1|TRBJ2-7|.
CSDRQASYNEQYF
TGCAGTGATAGACAGGCCTCCTACAATGAGCAGTACTTC
>.|TRBV11-2|TRBJ2-7|.
CASSLEAGSWDEQYF
TGTGCCAGCAGCTTAGAAGCGGGTAGTTGGGACGAGCAGTACTTC
>.|TRBV29-1|TRBJ2-1|.
CSVLGPGGSNEQFF
TGCAGCGTCCTGGGTCCTGGAGGCTCCAATGAGCAGTTCTTC
>few|TRBV3-1|TRBJ2-1|TRBD2
CASSQVGTSGGASNEQFF
TGTGCCAGCAGCCAAGTCGGGACTAGCGGGGGGGCCAGCAATGAGCAGTTCTTC
>few|TRBV6-5|TRBJ2-1|.
CASSYSSSGMSYNEQFF
TGTGCCAGCAGTTACTCGTCTTCGGGAATGTCGTACAATGAGCAGTTCTTC
>.|TRBV4-1|TRBJ1-4|TRBD1
CASRGTANEKLFF
TGCGCCAGCAGAGGGACAGCGAATGAAAAACTGTTTTTT
>.|TRBV7-2|TRBJ2-5|.
CASSLGPGVQETQYF
TGTGCCAGCAGCTTAGGTCCAGGGGTTCAAGAGACCCAGTACTTC
>once|TRBV7-9|TRBJ2-2|.
CASSLRGAGAGELFF
TGTGCCAGCAGCTTAAGAGGGGCAGGCGCCGGGGAGCTGTTTTTT
>.|TRBV28|TRBJ1-2|TRBD1
CASSYRDSDGYTF
TGTGCCAGCAGTTACCGGGACAGTGATGGCTACACCTTC
>.|TRBV28|TRBJ2-7|TRBD1
CASSSPFGDSLVRYEQYF
TGTGCCAGCAGTTCACCATTCGGGGACAGCTTGGTAAGATACGAGCAGTACTTC
>few|TRBV12-3/TRBV12-4|TRBJ2-7|TRBD2
CASCIRTSGGHSNYEQYF
TGTGCCAGCTGCATCCGGACTAGCGGGGGGCATTCCAACTACGAGCAGTACTTC
>.|TRBV20-1|TRBJ1-6|.
CSASIGPAYNSPLHF
TGCAGTGCTAGTATCGGCCCAGCCTATAATTCACCCCTCCACTTT
>.|TRBV5-6|TRBJ1-2|.
CASSLVNGGDHGYTF
TGTGCCAGCAGCTTAGTTAACGGGGGTGACCATGGCTACACCTTC
>.|TRBV6-1|TRBJ2-2|TRBD1
CASSEEWGQANTGELFF
TGTGCCAGCAGTGAAGAATGGGGACAGGCGAACACCGGGGAGCTGTTTTTT